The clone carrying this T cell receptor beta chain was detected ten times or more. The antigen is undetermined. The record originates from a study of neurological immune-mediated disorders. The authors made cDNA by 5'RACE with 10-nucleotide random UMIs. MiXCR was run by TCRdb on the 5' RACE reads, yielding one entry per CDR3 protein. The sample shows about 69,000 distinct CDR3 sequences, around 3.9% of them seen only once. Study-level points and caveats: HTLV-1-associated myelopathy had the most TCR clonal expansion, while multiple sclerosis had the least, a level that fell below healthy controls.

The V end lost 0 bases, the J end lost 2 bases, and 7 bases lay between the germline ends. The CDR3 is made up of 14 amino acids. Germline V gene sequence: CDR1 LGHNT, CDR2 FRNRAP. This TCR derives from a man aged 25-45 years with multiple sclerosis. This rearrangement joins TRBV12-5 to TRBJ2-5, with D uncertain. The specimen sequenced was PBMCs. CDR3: CASGLVGPQETQYF. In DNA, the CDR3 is TGTGCTAGTGGTTTGGTCGGACCACAAGAGACCCAGTACTTC.